These 17 T cell receptor beta chains share one sample of origin, sequenced in a study of T cell changes during pregnancy in multiple sclerosis (dated 2019 in TCRdb). Libraries were constructed by the immunoSEQ multiplex PCR assay. This immuneACCESS table, as held by TCRdb, lists in-frame sequences with V and J called but not all clones. Of the missing ones, under half trace to an unresolved V gene in checked studies; the others have no known cause. This sample holds some 27,000 clones; more than 85% were observed only once. Clones ranked in the top ten supply roughly 0.42% of the sample. The source material was CD4+ T cells from peripheral blood mononuclear cells, sampled after pregnancy. The receptors were gathered from a female donor with multiple sclerosis, enrolled in a pregnancy study.

The chain employs TRBV11-3 and TRBJ2-5, with TRBD1 matching 7 bases. The trim removed 1 base at V and 4 bases at J, leaving 9 bases unmatched. The CDR3 has 16 residues. Germline lookup yields CDR1 SGHNT and CDR2 YENEEA. The CDR3 sequence is CASSLGIGGEGETQYF. The CDR3 coding sequence is TGTGCCAGCAGCTTAGGTATAGGGGGCGAAGGAGAGACCCAGTACTTC.

This chain joins TRBV12-5 and TRBJ2-5, with a weak D call TRBD2 (6 bases). Germline values: CDR1 LGHNT, CDR2 FRNRAP. The CDR3 contains 13 residues. Trimming took off 7 bases at V and 0 bases at J, with 9 bases between the two ends. The CDR3 nucleotides are TGTGCTAGTGCGTCTAGCGACCAAGAGACCCAGTACTTC. As protein: CASASSDQETQYF.

The chain carries TRBV7-2 and TRBJ2-7; no definite D call. The CDR3 is 15 amino acids. Trimming removed 1 base from V and 0 bases from J, with 10 bases in between. Per the germline V gene, CDR1 is SGHTA and CDR2 is FQGNSA. CDR3 in amino acids: CASSLGGGSSYEQYF. CDR3 in DNA: TGTGCCAGCAGCTTAGGTGGCGGAAGCTCCTACGAGCAGTACTTC.

CDR3: CASSLRSVGTDTQYF. Here the CDR3 DNA reads TGTGCCAGCAGCTTAAGGAGCGTTGGCACAGATACGCAGTATTTT. The chain is built from TRBV7-9 and TRBJ2-3, with D hard to call. Trimming pared 2 bases from V and 1 base from J, leaving 10 bases between. Germline values: CDR1 SEHNR, CDR2 FQNEAQ (reference sequence). This CDR3 region has 15 residues.

The V call is TRBV30, the J call TRBJ2-5; D might be TRBD1 (5 bases). Germline loops: CDR1 GTSNPN, CDR2 SVGIG (reference sequence). The V and J ends lost 0 bases and 6 bases respectively, with 17 bases between them. The CDR3 has 15 residues. CDR3 sequence: CAWSVLGQWKKTQYF. The CDR3 DNA sequence: TGTGCCTGGAGTGTACTGGGGCAGTGGAAGAAGACCCAGTACTTC. Complete variable domain (other parts from reference TRBV30 and TRBJ2-5): SQTIHQWPATLVQPVGSPLSLECTVEGTSNPNLYWYRQAAGRGLQLLFYSVGIGQISSEVPQNLSASRPQDRQFILSSKKLLLSDSGFYLCAWSVLGQWKKTQYFGPGTRLLVL.

This chain links TRBV6-5 with TRBJ1-5; the D is unclear. The ends were cut back, 6 bases at V and 3 bases at J, with 9 bases in the middle. The V gene's germline CDR1 is MNHEY and CDR2 SVGAGI. The CDR3 sequence is 13 residues long. DNA for the CDR3: TGTGCCAGCAGCACGAACTTCAATCAGCCCCAGCATTTT. Translation: CASSTNFNQPQHF.

The chain combines TRBV6-5 with TRBJ2-5; D ambiguous. Per the germline V gene, CDR1 is MNHEY and CDR2 is SVGAGI. There are 15 residues in the CDR3. Trimming removed 6 bases at V and 2 bases at J, with 16 bases between. The CDR3 sequence is CASSPMRTVQETQYF. For the CDR3, the DNA is TGTGCCAGCAGCCCAATGAGAACGGTACAAGAGACCCAGTACTTC.

The chain joins TRBV19 to TRBJ1-1, with D unclear. The V gene's germline CDR1 is LNHDA and CDR2 SQIVND (reference sequence). The CDR3 loop spans 10 amino acids. V dropped 7 bases and J dropped 6 bases, with 6 bases sitting between them. CDR3 sequence (DNA): TGTGCCAGTAACCCAGCTGAAGCTTTCTTT. It translates to CASNPAEAFF. Full variable domain (rest looked up from reference TRBV19 and TRBJ1-1): DGGITQSPKYLFRKEGQNVTLSCEQNLNHDAMYWYRQDPGQGLRLIYYSQIVNDFQKGDIAEGYSVSREKKESFPLTVTSAQKNPTAFYLCASNPAEAFFGQGTRLTVV.

V usage is TRBV10-3 and J usage is TRBJ2-3, with D maybe TRBD2 (5 bases). In germline, CDR1 is ENHRY, CDR2 SYGVKD. V was shortened by 4 bases and J by 2 bases, with 13 bases between the two germline ends. The CDR3 has 15 residues. The CDR3 region has the DNA TGTGCCATCAGTGCAGGCAGAGACTACACAGATACGCAGTATTTT. It specifies CAISAGRDYTDTQYF.

J is TRBJ1-5 and V is TRBV19; 7 nucleotides align to TRBD1. This CDR3 spans 14 amino acids. J gave up 4 bases and V 10 bases, and 10 bases lay outside the gene matches. CDR1 is LNHDA, CDR2 SQIVND, per germline (reference sequence). The CDR3 region is CAISDRRGNQPQHF. Written as DNA, the CDR3 is TGTGCCATCTCGGACAGGAGGGGAAATCAGCCCCAGCATTTT.

This clone was seen a single time. The chain employs TRBV5-1 and TRBJ2-5; 8 bases are shared with TRBD1. Germline loops: CDR1 SGHRS, CDR2 YFSETQ. V lost 4 bases and J lost 5; bases outside the gene matches: 7. The CDR3 is made up of 14 amino acids. The CDR3 loop reads CASSPFGQGETQYF. CDR3 bases: TGCGCCAGCAGCCCCTTCGGACAGGGTGAGACCCAGTACTTC.

The chain employs TRBV18 and TRBJ2-5; D unclear. The germline gives CDR1 KGHSH, CDR2 LQKENI. The V end was cut by 5 bases, the J end by 0 bases, with 10 bases between. The CDR3 totals 14 residues. As DNA, the CDR3 is TGTGCCAGCTCAATCGGGTCAAACCAAGAGACCCAGTACTTC. Its protein is CASSIGSNQETQYF.

This clone was counted once. The CDR3 nucleotides read TGTGCCAGCAGCCTGGGGGGGACCCACTACGTTGAGCAGTACTTC. Translated, it gives CASSLGGTHYVEQYF. The V and J genes are TRBV7-9 and TRBJ2-7; 7 nucleotides line up with TRBD2. Germline V gene sequence: CDR1 SEHNR, CDR2 FQNEAQ (reference sequence). The V and J ends lost 5 bases and 7 bases, in that order; junction bases with no gene match: 14. The CDR3 has 15 residues. The whole variable domain, remainder taken from reference TRBV7-9 and TRBJ2-7, is DTGVSQNPRHKITKRGQNVTFRCDPISEHNRLYWYRQTLGQGPEFLTYFQNEAQLEKSRLLSDRFSAERPKGSFSTLEIQRTEQGDSAMYLCASSLGGTHYVEQYFGPGTRLTVT.

The CDR3 spells CASSGILAAYGYTF. The CDR3 region has the DNA TGTGCCAGCAGTGGTATTTTGGCCGCCTATGGCTACACCTTC. The V and J genes are TRBV6-1 and TRBJ1-2; D uncertain. This CDR3 has 14 amino acids. Germline CDR1 and CDR2: MNHNS and SASEGT. V lost 4 bases and J 4 bases, leaving 13 bases between the germline ends.

The chain combines TRBV6-5 with TRBJ2-7; 11 nucleotides line up with TRBD2. V lost 4 bases, J lost 1 base, and 6 bases stayed unmatched. There are 16 residues in the CDR3. Germline values: CDR1 MNHEY, CDR2 SVGAGI. CDR3 region: CASSLLRLAGSYEQYF. Written as DNA, the CDR3 is TGTGCCAGCAGTTTGCTTAGACTAGCGGGGTCCTACGAGCAGTACTTC.

This clone was observed once. The CDR3 loop reads CASSMDSGSWVETQYF. CDR3 nucleotides: TGTGCCAGTAGTATGGATAGCGGGAGTTGGGTAGAGACCCAGTACTTC. J is TRBJ2-5 and V is TRBV19, with TRBD2 matching over 9 bases. The CDR3 totals 16 residues. V gave up 3 bases and J gave up 4 bases; unmatched junction bases: 9. Per the germline V gene, CDR1 is LNHDA and CDR2 is SQIVND (reference sequence).

This sequence joins TRBV5-1 and TRBJ1-2, with D unresolved. V shed 0 bases and J shed 2 bases, with 8 bases lying between them. This CDR3 has 14 amino acids. Germline CDR1 SGHRS, CDR2 YFSETQ. The CDR3 spells CASSLGRENYGYTF. In DNA form, the CDR3 reads TGCGCCAGCAGCTTGGGGAGGGAAAACTATGGCTACACCTTC.